This T cell receptor beta chain was recovered during a study of blood T cell repertoires in COVID-19 (dated by TCRdb to 2020 to 2022). A note on the overall study: Collaborator samples came from the United States, Italy and Spain and covered acute and convalescent phases of COVID-19. Where available, HLA class I and class II types were obtained from metadata supplied by the sample provider rather than from assay-based typing. Samples were obtained from the ongoing ImmuneRACE study (first 160 participants) and from over a thousand subjects provided by 6 global collaborators. The repertoires were made available in a free public database intended to serve as a resource for research on the immune response to SARS-CoV-2. The material from the prospective study consisted of cDNA or gDNA derived from T cells, B-cell-depleted T cells, or PBMCs. Sample metadata almost always included a de-identified subject ID, COVID-19 status, age in years and sex. Subjects who had been exposed to COVID-19, were actively infected with it, or had recovered from it provided the deeply sampled blood TCRbeta repertoires that made up the dataset.

The CDR3 runs 15 amino acids, cysteine and phenylalanine included. Only the CDR3 portion is preserved as DNA: 45 bases, with reading frame beginning at the first base. V is clipped by 3 bases and J by 2 bases, and the sequence between their germline boundaries is 13 bases long. The germline V gene provides CDR1 SGHTA and CDR2 FQGNSA. TCRbeta CDR3 regions were amplified from genomic DNA using the immunoSEQ Assay, a bias-controlled multiplex PCR. In the source study's methods: The number of nucleated cells in each sample was estimated by amplification of reference gene primers within the assay. To quantify the absolute abundance of each unique TCRbeta CDR3 rearrangement, sequence reads were collapsed and filtered. For each sample, productive Simpson clonality was calculated as the square root of Simpson's diversity index over productive rearrangements. TCRdb mirrors the immuneACCESS table, restricted to in-frame sequences. Some clones are absent from its copies; in checked studies, under half trace to an unresolved V gene, and the reason for the others is unknown. D and trimming come from the DNA, and the V and J calls and clone size come from that table. For this sample there are under 450,000 clones; about nine tenths appear just once. 1.5% to 1.9% of the sample goes to the ten largest clones.

One collaborating source in Seattle enrolled patients during active infection and followed them longitudinally through the course of disease. Collaborating institutions collected whole blood in K2EDTA tubes following their own protocols. For TCRbeta analysis, collaborator samples were shipped as frozen whole blood, as isolated PBMCs, or as DNA extracted from either sample type. Overall results and qualifications from the work: Clinical and demographic metadata were provided uncurated, with the amount varying by source and participant.

Concerning this clone itself: The antigen it binds to is not known. No per-base quality is available; no much larger clone lies one base away.

Sequencing used peripheral blood. The sequence derives from a woman aged 40-49 years with COVID-19, enrolled during active disease. The receptor chain draws on TRBV7-2 and TRBJ1-2; the D segment could be TRBD1, given 5 matching bases. The CDR3 is CASSFPGFINYGYTF. The DNA is TGTGCCAGCAGCTTCCCAGGGTTTATAAACTATGGCTACACCTTC.